Sequencing of this T cell receptor (beta chain) was carried out in a study of blood T cell repertoires in COVID-19. Clones were read by immunoSEQ multiplex PCR, and TCRdb kept only the in-frame ones, dropping some. The sample gives about 180,000 clones, about 86% of which show up once; 5.5% to 7% is in the top ten. Trimming removed 7 bases from V and 4 bases from J; junction bases left unmatched: 8. Germline lookup yields CDR1 SNHLY and CDR2 FYNNEI. The CDR3 loop spans 14 amino acids. This TCR came from a man aged 50 to 60 with active or convalescent COVID-19. What was sequenced was peripheral blood. The rearrangement joins TRBV2 to TRBJ1-1, with 8 nucleotides matching TRBD1. The CDR3 sequence: CASMKDRESTEAFF. The CDR3, as DNA: TGTGCCAGCATGAAGGACAGGGAGTCCACTGAAGCTTTCTTT. The entire variable domain, with the rest obtained from reference TRBV2 and TRBJ1-1, is as follows: EPEVTQTPSHQVTQMGQEVILRCVPISNHLYFYWYRQILGQKVEFLVSFYNNEISEKSEIFDDQFSVERPDGSNFTLKIRSTKLEDSAMYFCASMKDRESTEAFFGQGTRLTVV.